This T cell receptor beta chain emerged from a study of blood T cells in healthy people across ages. The study, taken as a whole, reports: Estimated diversity that came from one million T cells was considered an underestimate.

Points on this clonotype: What it binds is not known.

For the second PCR, which ran for roughly 6 to 11 cycles, a sample-barcoded 5' primer and a J-beta primer mix were used. A tag from a template-switch adaptor with 12 random nucleotides marked each cDNA molecule. MiXCR was run by TCRdb on the 5' RACE reads, yielding one entry per CDR3 protein. The table records about 630,000 distinct CDR3 sequences, roughly 20% of them present only once. Russia was home to the donors, healthy Caucasian individuals aged roughly 6 to 90. Peripheral blood samples of about 10 milliliters were drawn from each donor. Germline CDR1 and CDR2: SQVTM and ANQGSEA. The CDR3 loop spans 14 amino acids. V lost 2 bases to trimming and J lost 2 bases; unmatched junction nucleotides: 5.

The V call is TRBV29-1, the J call TRBJ2-7; TRBD1 matches 8 bases. This TCR was sampled from a man in his sixties or seventies in good health. Material: blood. CDR3 bases: TGCAGCGTTGAAAATGGACAGGGAACCTACGAGCAGTACTTC. Its translation: CSVENGQGTYEQYF.